This TCR beta chain emerged from a study of OX40 agonist ivuxolimab in advanced cancers. Across the study: The patients' treatment was ivuxolimab, an agonistic anti-OX40 (CD134) antibody. Patient treatment consisted of intravenous ivuxolimab administration every 2 weeks at 0.01 to 10 mg/kg. Study conclusions and caveats: In CD8+ T cells, expanded clones were on average more numerous than in CD4+. Partial responders at 0.1-3.0 mg/kg had among the lowest clonal expansion.

On this clone: No antigen is known for it.

CDR1 LGHNA and CDR2 YSLEER come from the germline V gene. Trimming cost V 3 bases and J 7 bases; bases outside gene matches: 10. The CDR3 contains 15 residues. Method: immunoSEQ multiplex PCR; TCRdb's copy keeps in-frame clones and lacks some. Here the sample spans 70,000 to 85,000 clones, 86% being singletons. The sequenced sample was CD4+ or CD8+ T cells sorted from blood, obtained in a trial of the OX40 agonist ivuxolimab. The TCR was taken from an adult with an advanced solid tumor such as melanoma, head and neck, liver or kidney cancer. The rearrangement links TRBV4-3 to TRBJ2-7, with 9 positions matching TRBD2. The CDR3 DNA reads TGCGCCAGCAGCCACGAGCGGGGGGCCCTGGGGGAGCAGTACTTC. This gives the protein CASSHERGALGEQYF.